These 29 T cell receptor beta chains originate from one sample sequenced in a study of cytotoxic CD8 clonotypes in ibrutinib-treated CLL. The protocol was immunoSEQ multiplex PCR, while the TCRdb copy is restricted to in-frame clones and leaves out a portion. Here the sample spans around 130,000 clones, less than 90% being singletons. The sample consisted of PBMCs, taken after 24 months of ibrutinib treatment. The receptors here all came from a human donor with chronic lymphocytic leukemia.

The chain combines TRBV7-9 with TRBJ1-2; the match to TRBD1 covers 8 bases. This CDR3 is 17 amino acids long. Unmatched junction bases numbered 10, after V lost 1 base and J lost 3 bases. The germline V gene encodes CDR1 SEHNR and CDR2 FQNEAQ (reference sequence). CDR3 amino acids: CASSLEGQGPKDYGYTF. The CDR3 DNA sequence: TGTGCCAGCAGCTTAGAAGGACAGGGACCTAAGGACTATGGCTACACCTTC.

The rearrangement uses TRBV19 and TRBJ2-7; 9 bases map to TRBD1. Trimming took 1 base from V and 2 from J; bases not matched to a gene: 6. This CDR3 has 16 residues. Germline V CDR1 and CDR2: LNHDA, SQIVND (reference sequence). The CDR3 is CASSIVLGQGAYEQYF. DNA for the CDR3: TGTGCCAGTAGTATAGTCCTGGGACAGGGAGCCTACGAGCAGTACTTC.

The chain carries TRBV4-3 and TRBJ1-1, with 8 positions matching TRBD1. CDR3 size: 14 residues. Germline CDR1 and CDR2: LGHNA and YSLEER. V shed 3 bases and J 4 bases; nucleotides not matched to a gene: 4. The CDR3 nucleotides read TGCGCCAGCAGCCAGGACAGGGATAGCACTGAAGCTTTCTTT. As protein: CASSQDRDSTEAFF.

This clone was seen once. This sequence joins TRBV18 and TRBJ2-1; D gene ambiguous. CDR3 length: 13 amino acids. Trimming took off 3 bases at V and 7 bases at J, with 10 bases between the two ends. Germline V gene lookup returns CDR1 KGHSH and CDR2 LQKENI. The CDR3 reads CASSPYTANEQFF. As DNA, the CDR3 is TGTGCCAGCTCACCCTACACGGCTAATGAGCAGTTCTTC.

This chain joins TRBV14 and TRBJ2-7; 8 nucleotides align to TRBD1. The J segment lost 11 bases and the V segment lost 0 bases, leaving 6 bases of the junction unmatched. The CDR3 loop spans 13 amino acids. Germline V gene lookup returns CDR1 SGHDN and CDR2 FVKESK. The CDR3 sequence: CASSQELRDRKYF. In nucleotides, the CDR3 is TGTGCCAGCAGCCAAGAGCTGCGGGACAGGAAGTACTTC.

The J gene is TRBJ1-3, the V gene TRBV5-1; D not resolved. Trimming cost V 8 bases and J 0 bases, with 9 bases left between them. Germline CDR1 reads SGHRS; CDR2 reads YFSETQ. There are 13 residues in the CDR3. In nucleotides, the CDR3 is TGCGCCAGTAGACTCCCCTCTGGAAACACCATATATTTT. Translation: CASRLPSGNTIYF. Supplemented by reference TRBV5-1 and TRBJ1-3, the full variable domain reads KAGVTQTPRYLIKTRGQQVTLSCSPISGHRSVSWYQQTPGQGLQFLFEYFSETQRNKGNFPGRFSGRQFSNSRSEMNVSTLELGDSALYLCASRLPSGNTIYFGEGSWLTVV.

This clone was observed a few times. The V call is TRBV10-3, the J call TRBJ2-7, with D uncertain. Per the germline V gene, CDR1 is ENHRY and CDR2 is SYGVKD. V shed 0 bases and J shed 0 bases, with 9 bases lying between them. CDR3 length: 15 amino acids. Here the CDR3 reads CAISESYASSYEQYF. DNA for the CDR3: TGTGCCATCAGTGAGTCGTACGCCAGCTCCTACGAGCAGTACTTC.

The chain is built from TRBV28 and TRBJ1-4, with a possible D match to TRBD1 (6 bases). CDR3 length: 14 amino acids. V was shortened by 2 bases and J by 5 bases, with 9 bases between the two germline ends. Per germline, CDR1 MDHEN and CDR2 SYDVKM. The CDR3 region has the DNA TGTGCCAGCAGTTTAGACAGGAGGAATGAAAAACTGTTTTTT. Its protein is CASSLDRRNEKLFF.

A single count supports this clone. This rearrangement joins TRBV10-3 to TRBJ2-3; D perhaps matches TRBD2 (6 bases). V was cut by 5 bases and J by 3 bases, with 15 bases left in between. The CDR3 extends over 15 amino acids. Germline V lookup: CDR1 ENHRY, CDR2 SYGVKD. Here the CDR3 reads CAISPSGDLTDTQYF. DNA for the CDR3: TGTGCCATCAGTCCGTCGGGGGATTTGACAGATACGCAGTATTTT.

V gene TRBV9 combines with J gene TRBJ2-2; 9 positions agree with TRBD2. This CDR3 region has 19 residues. Germline CDR1 and CDR2: SGDLS and YYNGEE. V shed 0 bases and J 0 bases; nucleotides not matched to a gene: 9. This CDR3 is CASSVVGYSGGANTGELFF. CDR3 sequence (DNA): TGTGCCAGCAGCGTAGTAGGGTATAGCGGGGGAGCGAACACCGGGGAGCTGTTTTTT.

This clone was recorded once. The chain uses TRBV7-3 and TRBJ2-1; D might be TRBD2 (6 bases). V was shortened by 2 bases and J by 8 bases, with 16 bases between the two germline ends. Looked up from germline, CDR1 is SGHTA and CDR2 is FQGTGA. CDR3 length: 15 amino acids. The CDR3 coding sequence is TGTGCCAGCAGCTTATTAACGGGGGAGGTGGATGAGCAGTTCTTC. Its translation: CASSLLTGEVDEQFF.

The gene calls are TRBV19 and TRBJ2-5, with 9 positions matching TRBD1. V shed 3 bases, J shed 5 bases, and the junction held 10 bases outside the gene matches. This CDR3 region has 16 residues. Germline CDR1 is LNHDA and CDR2 is SQIVND (reference sequence). The chain's CDR3 is CASSIPGQGSGETQYF. The CDR3 DNA reads as TGTGCCAGTAGTATCCCCGGACAGGGGAGTGGGGAGACCCAGTACTTC.

The rearrangement uses TRBV5-1 and TRBJ2-2, with D uncertain. The CDR3 loop spans 14 amino acids. V dropped 4 bases and J dropped 5 bases, with 12 bases sitting between them. The V gene's germline CDR1 is SGHRS and CDR2 YFSETQ. The chain's CDR3 is CASSPKDLTGELFF. The CDR3 DNA follows: TGCGCCAGCAGCCCAAAGGACCTTACCGGGGAGCTGTTTTTT.

The CDR3 DNA reads as TGTGCCTGGAGTTCCAGGACTACCCTCAAAAAAGAGACCCAGTACTTC. Translating gives CAWSSRTTLKKETQYF. The chain combines TRBV30 with TRBJ2-5, with a weak D call TRBD2 (6 bases). There are 16 residues in the CDR3. Germline CDR1 and CDR2: GTSNPN and SVGIG (reference sequence). With 2 bases removed from V and 3 bases from J, the gap between germline ends came to 19 bases.

The chain combines TRBV6-1 with TRBJ1-1; no clear D gene. In germline, CDR1 is MNHNS, CDR2 SASEGT. Trimming pared 2 bases from V and 10 bases from J, leaving 8 bases between. This CDR3 has 11 amino acids. CDR3 in amino acids: CASSEMWRAFF. The CDR3 DNA sequence: TGTGCCAGCAGTGAAATGTGGAGAGCTTTCTTT.

This chain links TRBV7-2 with TRBJ2-7; 11 nucleotides agree with TRBD2. The CDR3 has 17 amino acids. Germline V gene data show CDR1 as SGHTA and CDR2 as FQGNSA. V lost 2 bases, J lost 5 bases, and 11 bases stayed unmatched. The CDR3 DNA is TGTGCCAGCAGCTTAACCTCCTATAGCGGGGGGGCTCACGAGCAGTACTTC. Protein sequence: CASSLTSYSGGAHEQYF.

The chain employs TRBV28 and TRBJ1-3; possible D gene TRBD1, 6 bases. CDR1 and CDR2 (germline): MDHEN, SYDVKM. The length of the CDR3 is 16 residues. V lost 3 bases to trimming and J lost 0 bases, with 12 bases between them. The CDR3 nucleotides are TGTGCCAGCAGTTTTGGGGGGCTAAGCTCTGGAAACACCATATATTTT. This codes for CASSFGGLSSGNTIYF.

The CDR3: CASSPSIDGNSPLHF. In nucleotides, the CDR3 is TGTGCCAGCAGCCCCTCCATTGACGGGAATTCACCCCTCCACTTT. The chain carries TRBV11-2 and TRBJ1-6; D is unresolved. From germline, CDR1 is SGHAT and CDR2 FQNNGV. Trimming cost V 5 bases and J 7 bases, with 15 bases left between them. The CDR3 is 15 amino acids.

The chain is built from TRBV28 and TRBJ1-2; 7 bases line up with TRBD1. Germline V gene lookup returns CDR1 MDHEN and CDR2 SYDVKM. This CDR3 has 14 residues. Germline trimming cut 6 bases from V and 5 bases from J; bases unmatched to any gene: 9. The CDR3 DNA reads TGTGCCAGCAGGGCCCCAGGGGGTGGGTATGGCTACACCTTC. It translates to CASRAPGGGYGYTF.

The chain is built from TRBV5-1 and TRBJ1-2; the D gene is possibly TRBD1 (5 bases). The CDR3 contains 14 residues. Germline V lookup: CDR1 SGHRS, CDR2 YFSETQ. V was pared by 0 bases and J by 4 bases, with 10 bases between. The CDR3 DNA sequence: TGCGCCAGCAGCTTGGATAGGGACGCCTATGGCTACACCTTC. Protein: CASSLDRDAYGYTF.

The chain carries TRBV12-5 and TRBJ2-1, with a weak D call TRBD2 (6 bases). Trimming left V 5 bases short and J 1 base short, with 9 bases between. Per germline, CDR1 LGHNT and CDR2 FRNRAP. The CDR3 runs to 14 residues. This CDR3 reads CASGRGISYNEQFF. CDR3 bases: TGTGCTAGTGGTCGGGGGATTTCCTACAATGAGCAGTTCTTC. Looking up the rest from reference TRBV12-5 and TRBJ2-1 gives the full variable domain: DARVTQTPRHKVTEMGQEVTMRCQPILGHNTVFWYRQTMMQGLELLAYFRNRAPLDDSGMPKDRFSAEMPDATLATLKIQPSEPRDSAVYFCASGRGISYNEQFFGPGTRLTVL.

The rearrangement links TRBV7-2 to TRBJ1-2, with D possibly matching TRBD1 (6 bases). In germline, CDR1 is SGHTA, CDR2 FQGNSA. This CDR3 is 14 amino acids long. With 1 base removed from V and 4 bases from J, the gap between germline ends came to 10 bases. The CDR3 spells CASSLDRVSYGYTF. The CDR3 DNA follows: TGTGCCAGCAGCTTAGACAGGGTTAGCTATGGCTACACCTTC.

The rearrangement links TRBV6-5 to TRBJ2-2; TRBD2 might be the D (5 bases). The ends were cut back, 4 bases at V and 6 bases at J, with 12 bases in the middle. The CDR3 loop spans 14 amino acids. Germline CDR1 is MNHEY and CDR2 is SVGAGI. The CDR3 DNA follows: TGTGCCAGCAGTTCGACGGTGGGAGCCGGGGAGCTGTTTTTT. It specifies CASSSTVGAGELFF.

This clone appeared once. The rearrangement joins TRBV7-2 to TRBJ1-3; a possible D gene is TRBD1 (5 bases). Between the trimmed V and J ends, which lost 3 bases and 8 bases, there was a span of 11 bases. The CDR3 is 13 amino acids. Germline V gene sequence: CDR1 SGHTA, CDR2 FQGNSA. In DNA form, the CDR3 reads TGTGCCAGCAGCTTCGGCTTGGGGGACACCATATATTTT. Protein sequence: CASSFGLGDTIYF.

In its sample, this clone was seen a few times. The chain is built from TRBV9 and TRBJ2-7, with a possible D match to TRBD2 (5 bases). Trimming shortened V by 0 bases and J by 3 bases, and 10 bases separated the two germline ends. This CDR3 is 14 amino acids long. The V gene's germline CDR1 is SGDLS and CDR2 YYNGEE. CDR3 in amino acids: CASSVAGLNYEQYF. The CDR3, as DNA: TGTGCCAGCAGCGTAGCTGGACTGAACTACGAGCAGTACTTC. Filled out from reference TRBV9 and TRBJ2-7, the complete variable domain reads DSGVTQTPKHLITATGQRVTLRCSPRSGDLSVYWYQQSLDQGLQFLIQYYNGEERAKGNILERFSAQQFPDLHSELNLSSLELGDSALYFCASSVAGLNYEQYFGPGTRLTVT.

The rearrangement joins TRBV5-1 to TRBJ2-3, with 10 bases fitting TRBD2. Germline CDR1 SGHRS, CDR2 YFSETQ. The CDR3 sequence is 18 residues long. V lost 2 bases, J lost 0 bases, and 9 bases stayed unmatched. The CDR3 DNA sequence: TGCGCCAGCAGCTTCGCGGCTAGCGGGAGAACTAGCACAGATACGCAGTATTTT. Its translation: CASSFAASGRTSTDTQYF. Full variable domain (missing parts from reference TRBV5-1 and TRBJ2-3): KAGVTQTPRYLIKTRGQQVTLSCSPISGHRSVSWYQQTPGQGLQFLFEYFSETQRNKGNFPGRFSGRQFSNSRSEMNVSTLELGDSALYLCASSFAASGRTSTDTQYFGPGTRLTVL.

The rearrangement joins TRBV27 to TRBJ2-3; 10 nucleotides match TRBD1. J gave up 6 bases and V 3 bases, and 3 bases lay outside the gene matches. The germline gives CDR1 MNHEY, CDR2 SMNVEV (reference sequence). The CDR3 length is 14 residues. The CDR3 region has the DNA TGTGCCAGCAGTTTGGACAGGGGGATGGATACGCAGTATTTT. It codes for CASSLDRGMDTQYF.

The chain couples TRBV15 to TRBJ1-5, with D unresolved. The CDR3 has 13 amino acids. The germline V gene has CDR1 LNHNV and CDR2 YYDKDF (reference sequence). V was clipped by 2 bases and J by 7 bases, with 9 bases between them. In DNA, the CDR3 is TGTGCCACCAGCAGACAGGCTAACCAGCCCCAGCATTTT. It specifies CATSRQANQPQHF.

The rearrangement links TRBV7-2 to TRBJ1-1; TRBD1 matches at 9 bases. The germline V gene has CDR1 SGHTA and CDR2 FQGNSA. With V trimmed by 0 bases and J by 0 bases, 8 bases remained unmatched. The CDR3 totals 18 residues. The CDR3 is CASSLAPGTGRMNTEAFF. The CDR3 DNA follows: TGTGCCAGCAGCTTAGCGCCGGGGACAGGGAGGATGAACACTGAAGCTTTCTTT.